The 15 T cell receptor beta chains in this list originate from one sample, sequenced in a study of blood T cell repertoires in COVID-19 (dated by TCRdb to about 2020). Libraries were built with the immunoSEQ multiplex PCR assay. TCRdb holds this immuneACCESS table with in-frame rearrangements only. Some clones are missing; in checked studies, unresolved V genes explain under half, and the rest has no known cause. This sample holds about 82,000 clones; around 80% were observed only once. The ten top clones hold around 7% of the sample. The sample taken for sequencing was peripheral blood. These receptors originate from a middle-aged man with active or convalescent COVID-19.

This CDR3 is CASRGQGDGELFF. The CDR3 nucleotides are TGCGCCAGCCGGGGACAGGGCGACGGGGAGCTGTTTTTT. The genes are TRBV10-2 and TRBJ2-2, with 9 bases lining up with TRBD1. V dropped 8 bases and J dropped 7; count of bases not matched to a gene: 5. CDR1 and CDR2 (germline): WSHSY, SAAADI. The CDR3 runs to 13 residues.

The chain carries TRBV15 and TRBJ2-3; 10 bases align to TRBD1. CDR1 is LNHNV and CDR2 is YYDKDF in the germline V gene (reference sequence). V dropped 1 base and J dropped 6; count of bases not matched to a gene: 7. This CDR3 contains 16 residues. DNA of the CDR3: TGTGCCACCAGCAGAGCCCCGGGACAGGGGTCCGATACGCAGTATTTT. This encodes CATSRAPGQGSDTQYF.

The V gene is TRBV6-4, the J gene TRBJ2-2; TRBD1 agrees at 11 bases. Unmatched junction bases numbered 3, after V lost 7 bases and J lost 5 bases. The V gene's germline CDR1 is MRHNA and CDR2 SNTAGT. The CDR3 runs 14 residues. CDR3 loop: CASTRDRGTGELFF. The CDR3 nucleotides read TGTGCCAGCACCCGGGACAGGGGGACCGGGGAGCTGTTTTTT.

The genes are TRBV6-5 and TRBJ2-7, with D possibly matching TRBD1 (6 bases). Germline V gene lookup returns CDR1 MNHEY and CDR2 SVGAGI. V was clipped by 0 bases and J by 3 bases, with 15 bases between them. The CDR3 loop spans 16 amino acids. The CDR3 nucleotides are TGTGCCAGCAGTTACTCGGTCTGGGGGCTAGGCTACGAGCAGTACTTC. This translates into CASSYSVWGLGYEQYF.

The chain has TRBV3-1 (or the pseudogene TRBV3-2) and TRBJ2-5, with a weak D call TRBD2 (5 bases). V shed 3 bases and J shed 4 bases, with 9 bases lying between them. In germline, CDR1 is LGHDT, CDR2 YNNKEL (reference sequence). The CDR3 has 13 amino acids. The CDR3 nucleotides read TGTGCCAGCAGCCAGGCTAGCAGAGAGACCCAGTACTTC. Amino acids: CASSQASRETQYF.

V gene TRBV4-1 combines with J gene TRBJ2-1; a possible D gene is TRBD1 (7 bases). Germline values: CDR1 MGHRA, CDR2 YSYEKL. Trimming left V 4 bases short and J 7 bases short, with 14 bases between. This CDR3 is 14 amino acids long. The CDR3 DNA reads as TGCGCCAGCAGCCTCGAGACAGGGAGGAATGAGCAGTTCTTC. Encoded protein: CASSLETGRNEQFF.

The chain is built from TRBV5-8 and TRBJ1-2; 12 nucleotides line up with TRBD1. V trimming: 5 bases; J trimming: 7 bases; junction bases outside the gene matches: 6. This CDR3 region has 14 residues. Germline V gives CDR1 SGHTS, CDR2 YDEGEE. CDR3 in amino acids: CASRYGTGGGGYTF. CDR3 sequence (DNA): TGTGCCAGCAGATACGGGACAGGGGGCGGTGGCTACACCTTC.

This clone has only a few counts. This chain connects TRBV27 to TRBJ1-1, with 10 bases aligning to TRBD1. V was pared by 5 bases and J by 4 bases, with 7 bases of the junction left unmatched. CDR1 is MNHEY and CDR2 is SMNVEV in the germline V gene (reference sequence). This CDR3 has 15 residues. The CDR3 DNA is TGTGCCAGCAGTCCGCCGACAGGGGGCCTCACTGAAGCTTTCTTT. Its protein is CASSPPTGGLTEAFF.

The genes are TRBV7-2 and TRBJ2-3; no reliable D call. The length of the CDR3 is 14 residues. The ends were cut back, 2 bases at V and 2 bases at J, with 8 bases in the middle. Germline values: CDR1 SGHTA, CDR2 FQGNSA. CDR3 residues: CASSLRQSTDTQYF. Written as DNA, the CDR3 is TGTGCCAGCAGCTTAAGACAATCCACAGATACGCAGTATTTT.

The V call is TRBV29-1, the J call TRBJ2-3, with 14 bases that match TRBD2. The germline CDR1 and CDR2 sequences are SQVTM and ANQGSEA. CDR3 length: 14 residues. V lost 6 bases to trimming and J lost 5 bases; unmatched junction nucleotides: 4. The CDR3: CSVGLAGVGDTQYF. CDR3 in DNA: TGCAGCGTGGGACTAGCGGGGGTGGGAGATACGCAGTATTTT.

The chain couples TRBV2 to TRBJ1-1; 7 positions agree with TRBD1. Trimming removed 2 bases from V and 13 bases from J; junction bases left unmatched: 7. The germline CDR1 and CDR2 sequences are SNHLY and FYNNEI. There are 12 residues in the CDR3. The CDR3 spells CASSERTGVGFF. DNA of the CDR3: TGTGCCAGCAGTGAACGGACAGGAGTGGGTTTCTTT.

The chain has TRBV15 and TRBJ2-3, with TRBD2 matching 13 bases. Trimming took 5 bases from V and 8 from J; bases not matched to a gene: 1. The CDR3 is 13 amino acids. Germline assignment: CDR1 LNHNV and CDR2 YYDKDF (reference sequence). CDR3 loop: CATSGLAGATQYF. The DNA for the CDR3 is TGTGCCACCAGCGGACTAGCGGGGGCTACGCAGTATTTT. The whole variable domain, remainder taken from reference TRBV15 and TRBJ2-3, is DAMVIQNPRYQVTQFGKPVTLSCSQTLNHNVMYWYQQKSSQAPKLLFHYYDKDFNNEADTPDNFQSRRPNTSFCFLDIRSPGLGDTAMYLCATSGLAGATQYFGPGTRLTVL.

The V call is TRBV3-1 (or the pseudogene TRBV3-2), the J call TRBJ2-1; 10 bases line up with TRBD2. Unmatched junction bases numbered 7, after V lost 3 bases and J lost 8 bases. Germline V gene lookup returns CDR1 LGHDT and CDR2 YNNKEL (reference sequence). The CDR3 contains 15 residues. In DNA form, the CDR3 reads TGTGCCAGCAGCCATAGCGGGGGGCCCAGGGATGAGCAGTTCTTC. Residues: CASSHSGGPRDEQFF.

This chain joins TRBV19 and TRBJ1-1; no definite D call. Germline V gives CDR1 LNHDA, CDR2 SQIVND (reference sequence). V gave up 6 bases and J gave up 6 bases, with 11 bases separating them. The CDR3 runs 12 residues. CDR3 protein: CASSSQRSEAFF. The CDR3 nucleotides are TGTGCCAGTAGCTCTCAGAGGTCTGAAGCTTTCTTT.

V is TRBV19 and J is TRBJ1-5; TRBD1 matches 10 bases. CDR3 length equals 16 residues. The V and J ends lost 6 bases and 6 bases, in that order; junction bases with no gene match: 11. CDR1 is LNHDA, CDR2 SQIVND, per germline (reference sequence). Here the CDR3 reads CASRLIRDRGGQPQHF. DNA for the CDR3: TGTGCCAGTAGGCTAATCCGGGACAGGGGTGGTCAGCCCCAGCATTTT.